The TCR beta chain under discussion was sequenced for a study of T cells in Graves' hyperthyroidism and ophthalmopathy. General study results and limits: Blood also contained most expanded thyroid clonotypes above 0.001. Model-based prediction identified ophthalmopathy a median 6.5 months prior to its onset.

Individuals with ophthalmopathy presented a Clinical Activity Score of at least 3, a NOSPECS grade of at least 4 and a duration under 3 months. From approximately 9.1 ml of fresh peripheral blood, PBMCs were isolated. The CDR3 is 15 residues long. The V end was cut by 0 bases, the J end by 4 bases, with 13 bases between. Germline loops: CDR1 SGDLS, CDR2 YYNGEE. Amplified regions were TCR beta CDR3 sequences from RNA transcripts. A set of HTBI primers served as the primers for a first-round RT-PCR of the TCR CDR3. A single record per CDR3 protein comes from TCRdb applying MiXCR to the multiplex PCR reads. The sample consists of under 550,000 distinct CDR3 sequences, 15% to 20% of them appearing once. For this clonotype: The antigen remains unidentified.

Sequenced sample: blood. The rearrangement links TRBV9 to TRBJ2-5; perhaps TRBD1 as D (6 bases). This sequence originates from a man aged 35-49 years with Graves' ophthalmopathy. In DNA, the CDR3 is TGTGCCAGCAGCGTAGCTACAGGGCGTTCAGAGACCCAGTACTTC. Translated: CASSVATGRSETQYF.